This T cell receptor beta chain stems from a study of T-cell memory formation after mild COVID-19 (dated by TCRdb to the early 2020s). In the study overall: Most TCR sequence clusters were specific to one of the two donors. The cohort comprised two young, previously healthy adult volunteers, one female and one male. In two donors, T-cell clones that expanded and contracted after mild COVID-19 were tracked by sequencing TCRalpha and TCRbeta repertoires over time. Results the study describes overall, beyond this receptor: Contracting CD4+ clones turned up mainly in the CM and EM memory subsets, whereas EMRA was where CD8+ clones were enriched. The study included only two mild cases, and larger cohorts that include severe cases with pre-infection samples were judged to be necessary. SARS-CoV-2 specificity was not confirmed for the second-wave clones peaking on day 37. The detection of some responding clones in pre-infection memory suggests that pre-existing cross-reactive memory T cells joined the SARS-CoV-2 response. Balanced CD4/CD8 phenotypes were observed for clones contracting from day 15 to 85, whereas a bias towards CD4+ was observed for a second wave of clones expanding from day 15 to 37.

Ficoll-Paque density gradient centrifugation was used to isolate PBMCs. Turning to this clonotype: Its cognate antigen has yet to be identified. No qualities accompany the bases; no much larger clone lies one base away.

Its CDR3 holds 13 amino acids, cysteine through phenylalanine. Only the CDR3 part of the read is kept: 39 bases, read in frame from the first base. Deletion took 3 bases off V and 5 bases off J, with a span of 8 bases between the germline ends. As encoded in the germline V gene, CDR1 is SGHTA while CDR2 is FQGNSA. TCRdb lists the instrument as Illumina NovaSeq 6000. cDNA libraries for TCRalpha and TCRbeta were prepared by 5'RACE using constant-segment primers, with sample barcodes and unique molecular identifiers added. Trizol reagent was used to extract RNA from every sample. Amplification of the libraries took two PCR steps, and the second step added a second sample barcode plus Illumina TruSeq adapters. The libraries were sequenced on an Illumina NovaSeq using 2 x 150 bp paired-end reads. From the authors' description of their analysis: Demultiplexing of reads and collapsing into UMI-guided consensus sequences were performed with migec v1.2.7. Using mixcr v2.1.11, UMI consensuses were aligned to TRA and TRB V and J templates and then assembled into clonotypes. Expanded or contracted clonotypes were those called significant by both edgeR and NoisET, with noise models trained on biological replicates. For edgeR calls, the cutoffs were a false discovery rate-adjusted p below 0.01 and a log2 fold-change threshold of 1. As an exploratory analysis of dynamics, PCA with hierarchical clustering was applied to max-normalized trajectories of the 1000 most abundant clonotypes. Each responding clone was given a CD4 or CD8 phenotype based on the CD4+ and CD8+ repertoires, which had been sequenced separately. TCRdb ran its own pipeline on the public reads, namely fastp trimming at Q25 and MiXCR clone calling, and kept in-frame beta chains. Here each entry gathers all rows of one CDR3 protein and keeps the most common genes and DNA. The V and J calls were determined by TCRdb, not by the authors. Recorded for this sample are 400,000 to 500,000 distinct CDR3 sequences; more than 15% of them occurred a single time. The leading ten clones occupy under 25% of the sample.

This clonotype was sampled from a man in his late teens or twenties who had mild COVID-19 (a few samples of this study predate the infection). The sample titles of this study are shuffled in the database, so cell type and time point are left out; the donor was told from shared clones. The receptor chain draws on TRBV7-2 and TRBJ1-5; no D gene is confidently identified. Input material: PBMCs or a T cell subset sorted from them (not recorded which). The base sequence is TGTGCCAGCAGCTTGCTGTCCGATCAGCCCCAGCATTTT. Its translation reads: CASSLLSDQPQHF.